These 32 T cell receptor beta chains came from one sample sequenced in a study of post-analysis software for immune sequencing data. Sequencing libraries made from TCR beta cDNA carried unique molecular identifiers. TCRdb processed the PCR reads anew with MiXCR; each CDR3 protein has one entry. The table shows hundreds of thousands of distinct CDR3 sequences, with roughly 29% occurring only once. Antigens for these TCRs are unknown. Whole-study findings and limits: Patients showed TRBV5-6, TRBV5-1 and TRBV20-1 among several TRBV segments more frequent than in controls.

Sequenced material: blood. Source of these receptors: a girl aged 10 to 17 with multiple sclerosis.

The chain has TRBV4-3 and TRBJ2-5; TRBD2 might be the D (5 bases). The DNA end favors TRBJ2-7, so the J call may be wrong. Looked up from germline, CDR1 is LGHNA and CDR2 is YSLEER. The CDR3 totals 13 residues. CDR3 amino acids: CASSLVLANEQYF. CDR3 DNA sequence: TGCGCCAGCAGCCTCGTCCTAGCTAACGAGCAGTACTTC.

The rearrangement uses TRBV14 and TRBJ1-1, with D possibly matching TRBD1 (5 bases). CDR1 and CDR2 from the germline V gene are SGHDN and FVKESK. Trimming shortened V by 3 bases and J by 1 base, and 15 bases separated the two germline ends. The CDR3 sequence is 16 residues long. This CDR3 reads CASSHRGGGRNTEAFF. The CDR3 region has the DNA TGTGCCAGCAGCCATCGGGGGGGAGGCCGGAACACTGAAGCTTTCTTT.

CDR3 sequence: CASSFWVNQPQHF. The CDR3 nucleotides are TGTGCCAGCAGCTTTTGGGTCAATCAGCCCCAGCATTTT. The V call is TRBV7-2, the J call TRBJ1-5; D gene uncertain. Trimming removed 3 bases at V and 3 bases at J, with 6 bases between. The CDR3 covers 13 residues. Germline CDR1 reads SGHTA; CDR2 reads FQGNSA.

A few counts support this clonotype. The chain couples TRBV14 to TRBJ2-7; TRBD1 aligns across 7 bases. Germline assignment: CDR1 SGHDN and CDR2 FVKESK. The CDR3 has 16 amino acids. Trimming took 5 bases from V and 0 from J; bases not matched to a gene: 10. The CDR3 region has the DNA TGTGCCAGCAGCAAACCGACAGGGACCGGCTCCTACGAGCAGTACTTC. Amino acid sequence: CASSKPTGTGSYEQYF.

This rearrangement joins TRBV10-3 to TRBJ1-3; D unclear. Per germline, CDR1 ENHRY and CDR2 SYGVKD. The CDR3 runs 17 residues. V gave up 4 bases and J gave up 0 bases, with 16 bases separating them. This CDR3 is CAISGWLVGSSGNTIYF. CDR3 coding DNA: TGTGCCATCAGTGGGTGGCTTGTCGGGAGCTCTGGAAACACCATATATTTT.

The V call is TRBV11-1, the J call TRBJ2-1, with no clear D. CDR1 SGHAT and CDR2 FQDESV come from the germline V gene (reference sequence). The CDR3 spans 14 residues. V was shortened by 1 base and J by 4 bases, with 8 bases between the two germline ends. CDR3 nucleotides: TGTGCCAGCAGCTTAGATGGAGAGTACAATGAGCAGTTCTTC. Protein: CASSLDGEYNEQFF.

A few counts support this clonotype. This chain joins TRBV28 and TRBJ2-3; 8 bases map to TRBD2. CDR1 and CDR2 (germline): MDHEN, SYDVKM. J was trimmed by 2 bases and V by 8 bases; bases with no gene match: 15. This CDR3 is built from 17 residues. The CDR3 region is CASARWAGGRDTDTQYF. The CDR3 DNA reads as TGTGCCAGCGCGAGATGGGCGGGAGGTCGAGACACAGATACGCAGTATTTT.

This clonotype was seen a few times. The chain employs TRBV20-1 and TRBJ2-2; TRBD2 matches 8 bases. The CDR3 totals 16 residues. The V segment lost 0 bases and the J segment 4 bases; nucleotides outside the gene matches: 7. Germline lookup yields CDR1 DFQATT and CDR2 SNEGSKA (reference sequence). CDR3 sequence (DNA): TGCAGTGCTAGAGAGGGCAGCGCGGGAGGCACCGGGGAGCTGTTTTTT. Its translation: CSAREGSAGGTGELFF.

This clonotype was found a few times. This rearrangement joins TRBV10-3 to TRBJ1-2, with D maybe TRBD1 (6 bases). The ends were cut back, 7 bases at V and 3 bases at J, with 9 bases in the middle. Germline V gives CDR1 ENHRY, CDR2 SYGVKD. The CDR3 totals 12 residues. CDR3 nucleotides: TGTGCCATCACCCCAGGGGACTATGGCTACACCTTC. It is translated as CAITPGDYGYTF.

The rearrangement joins TRBV7-6 to TRBJ2-7; D gene uncertain. CDR1 and CDR2 (germline): SGHVS, FNYEAQ. Trimming cost V 2 bases and J 3 bases, with 8 bases left between them. There are 13 residues in the CDR3. The CDR3 spells CASSLTDYYEQYF. The DNA of the CDR3 is TGTGCCAGCAGCTTAACGGATTACTACGAGCAGTACTTC.

This clonotype was seen a few times. The V call is TRBV4-3, the J call TRBJ2-5; TRBD2 agrees at 10 bases. The last part of the DNA fits TRBJ2-7 better; the J call may be wrong. The CDR3 has 15 amino acids. Germline CDR1 LGHNA, CDR2 YSLEER. The CDR3 DNA follows: TGCGCCAGCAGCCAAGCGGTAGCGGGAGGCGACGAGCAGTACTTC. The encoded protein is CASSQAVAGGDEQYF.

The chain uses TRBV20-1 and TRBJ1-5, with D uncertain. The CDR3 sequence is 15 residues long. CDR1 and CDR2 (germline): DFQATT, SNEGSKA (reference sequence). V was shortened by 3 bases and J by 2 bases, with 14 bases between the two germline ends. The CDR3 nucleotides are TGCAGTGCTAGCTCCGTCATTGGTGGCAATCAGCCCCAGCATTTT. The encoded protein is CSASSVIGGNQPQHF.

This clonotype appeared a few times. The rearrangement joins TRBV20-1 to TRBJ2-5, with a possible D match to TRBD2 (6 bases). The DNA end lines up better with TRBJ2-7; the J call may be wrong. The V gene's germline CDR1 is DFQATT and CDR2 SNEGSKA (reference sequence). CDR3 length: 17 amino acids. The CDR3 region is CSARKDLLAKGGYEQYF. The CDR3, as DNA: TGCAGTGCTAGAAAGGACCTACTAGCTAAAGGAGGCTACGAGCAGTACTTC.

This CDR3 is CASSLAPRNRGNTGELFF. DNA of the CDR3: TGTGCCAGCAGTTTAGCCCCCCGCAACAGGGGGAACACCGGGGAGCTGTTTTTT. The chain recombines TRBV28 with TRBJ2-2, with 7 bases aligning to TRBD1. Unmatched junction bases numbered 10, after V lost 2 bases and J lost 1 base. The CDR3 is 18 residues long. CDR1 MDHEN and CDR2 SYDVKM come from the germline V gene.

J is TRBJ2-4 and V is TRBV7-6; 11 positions agree with TRBD2. The CDR3 has 15 amino acids. With 4 bases clipped from V and 6 bases from J, the junction kept 5 bases outside the gene matches. Germline V gene sequence: CDR1 SGHVS, CDR2 FNYEAQ. The CDR3 DNA follows: TGTGCCAGCAGCTCCCTAGCGGGGGGTGCAAACATTCAGTACTTC. Amino acids: CASSSLAGGANIQYF.

The chain recombines TRBV5-1 with TRBJ2-7; 9 positions match TRBD1. Germline V gene lookup returns CDR1 SGHRS and CDR2 YFSETQ. This CDR3 spans 13 amino acids. The J segment lost 6 bases and the V segment lost 4 bases, leaving 5 bases of the junction unmatched. The CDR3 protein is CASSRDRVTEQYF. The CDR3, as DNA: TGCGCCAGCAGCAGGGACAGGGTCACCGAGCAGTACTTC.

This chain connects TRBV6-5 to TRBJ2-7; the match to TRBD2 covers 13 bases. CDR3 length: 13 residues. CDR1 and CDR2 from the germline V gene are MNHEY and SVGAGI. With V trimmed by 6 bases and J by 6 bases, 2 bases remained unmatched. The CDR3 DNA reads TGTGCCAGCAGGGGACTAGCGGGATCCGAGCAGTACTTC. This encodes CASRGLAGSEQYF.

This clonotype was detected a few times. The chain recombines TRBV24-1 with TRBJ2-2, with TRBD2 identical over 7 bases. Germline V lookup: CDR1 KGHDR, CDR2 SFDVKD. The CDR3 consists of 15 residues. CDR3 DNA: TGTGCGCCTGGGCCGCTAGCGGTGAACACCGGGGAGCTGTTTTTT. Its protein is CAPGPLAVNTGELFF.

The J gene is TRBJ1-1, the V gene TRBV12-3 or TRBV12-4, with 7 bases aligning to TRBD1. The CDR3 consists of 17 residues. The V segment lost 5 bases and the J segment 0 bases; nucleotides outside the gene matches: 12. In DNA, the CDR3 is TGTGCCAGCAGTCGGAGACAGGGCCTCGATATGAACACTGAAGCTTTCTTT. Its translation: CASSRRQGLDMNTEAFF.

This clonotype was seen a handful of times. The chain is built from TRBV7-9 and TRBJ1-2, with D tentatively TRBD1 (5 bases). Trimming removed 3 bases at V and 4 bases at J, with 18 bases between. There are 16 residues in the CDR3. Germline CDR1 is SEHNR and CDR2 is FQNEAQ (reference sequence). The CDR3 sequence is CASSLVPVREGYGYTF. The CDR3 DNA reads as TGTGCCAGCAGCTTGGTTCCTGTCAGGGAGGGCTATGGCTACACCTTC.

V usage is TRBV15 and J usage is TRBJ2-7; the D gene is possibly TRBD1 (5 bases). The germline gives CDR1 LNHNV, CDR2 YYDKDF (reference sequence). The length of the CDR3 is 15 residues. Trimming left V 1 base short and J 0 bases short, with 10 bases between. DNA for the CDR3: TGTGCCACCAGCAGAGCGCAGGGAACCTCCTACGAGCAGTACTTC. This codes for CATSRAQGTSYEQYF. The full variable domain, rest sourced from reference TRBV15 and TRBJ2-7, is DAMVIQNPRYQVTQFGKPVTLSCSQTLNHNVMYWYQQKSSQAPKLLFHYYDKDFNNEADTPDNFQSRRPNTSFCFLDIRSPGLGDTAMYLCATSRAQGTSYEQYFGPGTRLTVT.

The chain joins TRBV20-1 to TRBJ2-1; D is undetermined. V was pared by 0 bases and J by 8 bases, with 5 bases between. The germline CDR1 and CDR2 sequences are DFQATT and SNEGSKA (reference sequence). This CDR3 is built from 11 residues. Here the CDR3 DNA reads TGCAGTGCTAGAGATGCGGATGAGCAGTTCTTC. Protein: CSARDADEQFF.

As for this clonotype: An end of the junction differs from the germline gene, which may be a read error. The chain has TRBV29-1 and TRBJ2-2, with 7 bases that match TRBD1. CDR3 length: 16 amino acids. The germline V gene encodes CDR1 SQVTM and CDR2 ANQGSEA. Written as DNA, the CDR3 is TGCAGCGTTGAAGTGGGCCTGGACAGGAGCACCGGGGAGCGGTTTTTT. It translates to CSVEVGLDRSTGERFF.

The chain is built from TRBV5-1 and TRBJ2-4, with 8 bases identical to TRBD2. Per the germline V gene, CDR1 is SGHRS and CDR2 is YFSETQ. J gave up 14 bases and V 4 bases, and 11 bases lay outside the gene matches. The length of the CDR3 is 13 residues. CDR3 in amino acids: CASSLMGREGKYF. CDR3 DNA: TGCGCCAGCAGCCTCATGGGACGGGAGGGGAAGTACTTC.

The rearrangement uses TRBV29-1 and TRBJ1-1; 9 nucleotides align to TRBD1. Trimming took 8 bases from V and 3 from J; bases not matched to a gene: 4. CDR1 and CDR2 from the germline V gene are SQVTM and ANQGSEA. CDR3 length: 12 amino acids. The DNA for the CDR3 is TGCAGCTTCCGACAGGGGGACACTGAAGCTTTCTTT. It codes for CSFRQGDTEAFF.

In DNA form, the CDR3 reads TGTGCCAGCATTGGGGCAAGATACAATGAGCAGTTCTTC. As protein: CASIGARYNEQFF. The chain couples TRBV28 to TRBJ2-1; tentatively, D is TRBD1 (5 bases). Germline-derived CDR1 and CDR2 are MDHEN and SYDVKM. Trimming stripped 7 bases from V and 4 bases from J, with 11 bases between. The CDR3 is 13 amino acids.

The rearrangement links TRBV18 to TRBJ2-7; 8 nucleotides align to TRBD2. V trimming: 3 bases; J trimming: 0 bases; junction bases outside the gene matches: 7. CDR3 length equals 16 residues. Germline CDR1 is KGHSH and CDR2 is LQKENI. DNA of the CDR3: TGTGCCAGCTCACCCCGGGGTAGCGGGGTCTCCTACGAGCAGTACTTC. Its protein product is CASSPRGSGVSYEQYF. Using reference TRBV18 and TRBJ2-7 for the parts outside the CDR3, the full variable domain is NAGVMQNPRHLVRRRGQEARLRCSPMKGHSHVYWYRQLPEEGLKFMVYLQKENIIDESGMPKERFSAEFPKEGPSILRIQQVVRGDSAAYFCASSPRGSGVSYEQYFGPGTRLTVT.

The chain joins TRBV6-6 to TRBJ2-5; D not resolved. The CDR3 length is 14 residues. V was clipped by 11 bases and J by 5 bases, with 21 bases between them. Per the germline V gene, CDR1 is MNHNY and CDR2 is SVGAGI (reference sequence). The CDR3 region is CAARVGEEQETQYF. CDR3 nucleotide sequence: TGTGCCGCCCGTGTGGGTGAAGAACAGGAGACCCAGTACTTC.

The rearrangement uses TRBV6-4 and TRBJ2-2; 9 bases match TRBD1. V was pared by 5 bases and J by 5 bases, with 9 bases of the junction left unmatched. CDR3 length: 16 residues. Per germline, CDR1 MRHNA and CDR2 SNTAGT. The CDR3 reads CASSLFGTGRTGELFF. DNA of the CDR3: TGTGCCAGCAGTCTATTCGGGACAGGGAGAACCGGGGAGCTGTTTTTT.

This clonotype came up a few times. V gene TRBV20-1 combines with J gene TRBJ2-3, with TRBD2 identical over 8 bases. Germline V gene lookup returns CDR1 DFQATT and CDR2 SNEGSKA (reference sequence). The trim removed 2 bases at V and 1 base at J, leaving 5 bases unmatched. The CDR3 spans 15 residues. The CDR3 protein is CSARQAGVGTDTQYF. The CDR3 region has the DNA TGCAGTGCTAGACAAGCGGGGGTCGGCACAGATACGCAGTATTTT.

The chain combines TRBV20-1 with TRBJ2-5, with D unresolved. Germline V gene data show CDR1 as DFQATT and CDR2 as SNEGSKA (reference sequence). V was trimmed by 0 bases and J by 5 bases, leaving 10 bases between them. The length of the CDR3 is 13 residues. The CDR3 DNA reads as TGCAGTGCTAGAGAACACCTTGGGGAGACCCAGTACTTC. Translation gives CSAREHLGETQYF.

V and J are TRBV27 and TRBJ1-2; D gene unclear. This CDR3 is 11 amino acids long. Trimming removed 9 bases at V and 3 bases at J, with 8 bases between. Germline CDR1 MNHEY, CDR2 SMNVEV (reference sequence). For the CDR3, the DNA is TGTGCCAGGATCTCCGACTATGGCTACACCTTC. Translated, it gives CARISDYGYTF.